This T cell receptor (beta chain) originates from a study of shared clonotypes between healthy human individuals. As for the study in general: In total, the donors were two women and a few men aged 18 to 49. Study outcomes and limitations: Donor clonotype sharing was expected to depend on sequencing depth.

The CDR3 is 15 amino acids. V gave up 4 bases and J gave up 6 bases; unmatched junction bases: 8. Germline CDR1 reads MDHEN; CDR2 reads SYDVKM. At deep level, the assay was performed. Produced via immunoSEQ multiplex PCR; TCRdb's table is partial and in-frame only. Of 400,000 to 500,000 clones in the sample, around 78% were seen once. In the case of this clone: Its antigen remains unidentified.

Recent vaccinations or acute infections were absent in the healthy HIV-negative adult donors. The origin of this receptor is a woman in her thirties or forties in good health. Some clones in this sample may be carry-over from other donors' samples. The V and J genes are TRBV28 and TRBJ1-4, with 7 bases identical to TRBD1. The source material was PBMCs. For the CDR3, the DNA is TGTGCCAGCAGTTCCCCAGGGGGTTATCATGAAAAACTGTTTTTT. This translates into CASSSPGGYHEKLFF.